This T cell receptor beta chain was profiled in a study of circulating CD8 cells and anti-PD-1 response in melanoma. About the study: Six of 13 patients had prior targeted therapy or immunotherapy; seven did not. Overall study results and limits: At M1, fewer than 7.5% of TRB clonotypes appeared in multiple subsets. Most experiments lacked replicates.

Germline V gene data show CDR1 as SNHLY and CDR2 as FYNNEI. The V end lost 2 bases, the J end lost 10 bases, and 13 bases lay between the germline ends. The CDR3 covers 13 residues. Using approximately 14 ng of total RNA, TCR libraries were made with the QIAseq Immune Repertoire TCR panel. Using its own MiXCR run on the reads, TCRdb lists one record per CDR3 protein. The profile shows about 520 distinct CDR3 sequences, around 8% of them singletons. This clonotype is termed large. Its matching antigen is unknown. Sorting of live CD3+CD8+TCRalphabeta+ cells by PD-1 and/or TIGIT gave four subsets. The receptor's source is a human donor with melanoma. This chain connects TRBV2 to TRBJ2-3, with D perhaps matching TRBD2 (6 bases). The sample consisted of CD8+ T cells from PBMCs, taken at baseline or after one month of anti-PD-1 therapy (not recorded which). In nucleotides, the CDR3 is TGTGCCAGCAGTGAAAAAGACTGGGGGGCGCAGTATTTT. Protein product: CASSEKDWGAQYF. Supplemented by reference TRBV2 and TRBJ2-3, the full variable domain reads EPEVTQTPSHQVTQMGQEVILRCVPISNHLYFYWYRQILGQKVEFLVSFYNNEISEKSEIFDDQFSVERPDGSNFTLKIRSTKLEDSAMYFCASSEKDWGAQYFGPGTRLTVL.